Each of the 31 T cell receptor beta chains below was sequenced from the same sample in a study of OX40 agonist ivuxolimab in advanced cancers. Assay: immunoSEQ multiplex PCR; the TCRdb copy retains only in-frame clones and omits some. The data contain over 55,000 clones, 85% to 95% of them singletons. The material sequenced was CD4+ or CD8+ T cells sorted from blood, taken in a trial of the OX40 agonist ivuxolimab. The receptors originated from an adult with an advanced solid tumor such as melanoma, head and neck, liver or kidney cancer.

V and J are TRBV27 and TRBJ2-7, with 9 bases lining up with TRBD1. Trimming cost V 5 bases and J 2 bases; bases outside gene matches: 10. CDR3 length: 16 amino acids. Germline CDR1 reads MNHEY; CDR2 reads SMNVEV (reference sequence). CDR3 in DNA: TGTGCCAGCAGTCCCACCGGGACAGGGATCCCCTACGAGCAGTACTTC. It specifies CASSPTGTGIPYEQYF.

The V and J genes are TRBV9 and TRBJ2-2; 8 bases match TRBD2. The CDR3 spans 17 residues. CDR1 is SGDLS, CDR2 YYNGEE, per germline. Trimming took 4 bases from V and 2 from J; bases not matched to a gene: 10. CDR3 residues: CASSSRPWTSNTGELFF. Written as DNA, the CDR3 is TGTGCCAGCAGCTCGAGACCTTGGACTAGCAACACCGGGGAGCTGTTTTTT.

The DNA of the CDR3 is TGTGCCAGCAGTCTAAAGACAGGGGGAGGAGGCTACACCTTC. Its translation: CASSLKTGGGGYTF. This rearrangement joins TRBV27 to TRBJ1-2, with 9 bases matching TRBD1. From germline, CDR1 is MNHEY and CDR2 SMNVEV (reference sequence). This CDR3 has 14 residues. With V trimmed by 5 bases and J by 8 bases, 9 bases remained unmatched.

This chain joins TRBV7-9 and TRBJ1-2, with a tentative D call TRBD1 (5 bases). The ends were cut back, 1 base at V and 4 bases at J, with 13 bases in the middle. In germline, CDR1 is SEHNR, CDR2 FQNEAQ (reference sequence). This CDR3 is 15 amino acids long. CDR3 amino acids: CASSLGGGTSYGYTF. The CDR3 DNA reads TGTGCCAGCAGCTTAGGGGGCGGGACCTCCTATGGCTACACCTTC.

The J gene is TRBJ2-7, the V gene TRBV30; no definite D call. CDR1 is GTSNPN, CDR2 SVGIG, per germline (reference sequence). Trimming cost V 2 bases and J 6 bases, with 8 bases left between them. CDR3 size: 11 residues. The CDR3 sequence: CAWSPPGEQYF. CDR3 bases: TGTGCCTGGAGTCCGCCGGGCGAGCAGTACTTC.

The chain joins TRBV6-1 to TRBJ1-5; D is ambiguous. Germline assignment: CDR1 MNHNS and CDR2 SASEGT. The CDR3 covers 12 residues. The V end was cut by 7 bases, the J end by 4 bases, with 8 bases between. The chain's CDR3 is CASNLPNQPQHF. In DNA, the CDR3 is TGTGCCAGCAACCTACCGAATCAGCCCCAGCATTTT.

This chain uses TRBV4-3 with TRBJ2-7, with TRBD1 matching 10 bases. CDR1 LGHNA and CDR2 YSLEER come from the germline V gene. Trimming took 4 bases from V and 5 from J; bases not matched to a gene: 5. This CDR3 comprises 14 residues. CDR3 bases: TGCGCCAGCAGCCCCCGGGACAGGGGCCACGAGCAGTACTTC. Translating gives CASSPRDRGHEQYF.

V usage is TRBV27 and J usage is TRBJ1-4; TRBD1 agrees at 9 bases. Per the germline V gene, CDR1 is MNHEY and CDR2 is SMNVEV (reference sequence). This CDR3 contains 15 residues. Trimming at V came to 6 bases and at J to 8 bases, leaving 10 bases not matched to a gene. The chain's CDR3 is CASSDPGTGMEKLFF. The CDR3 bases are TGTGCCAGCAGCGACCCCGGGACAGGGATGGAAAAACTGTTTTTT.

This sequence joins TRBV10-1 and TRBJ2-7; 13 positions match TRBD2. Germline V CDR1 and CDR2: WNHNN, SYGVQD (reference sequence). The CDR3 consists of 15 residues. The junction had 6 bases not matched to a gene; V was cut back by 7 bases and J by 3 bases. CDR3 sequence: CASKGTSGNLYEQYF. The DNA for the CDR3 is TGCGCCAGCAAAGGGACTAGCGGGAACCTCTACGAGCAGTACTTC.

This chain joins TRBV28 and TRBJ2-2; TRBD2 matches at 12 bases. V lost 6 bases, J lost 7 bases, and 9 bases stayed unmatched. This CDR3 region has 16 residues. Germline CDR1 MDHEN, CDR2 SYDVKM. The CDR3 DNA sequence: TGTGCCAGCAGCCGCGGACTAGCGGGAAGGGTCGGGGAGCTGTTTTTT. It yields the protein CASSRGLAGRVGELFF. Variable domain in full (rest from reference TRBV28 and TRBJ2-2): DVKVTQSSRYLVKRTGEKVFLECVQDMDHENMFWYRQDPGLGLRLIYFSYDVKMKEKGDIPEGYSVSREKKERFSLILESASTNQTSMYLCASSRGLAGRVGELFFGEGSRLTVL.

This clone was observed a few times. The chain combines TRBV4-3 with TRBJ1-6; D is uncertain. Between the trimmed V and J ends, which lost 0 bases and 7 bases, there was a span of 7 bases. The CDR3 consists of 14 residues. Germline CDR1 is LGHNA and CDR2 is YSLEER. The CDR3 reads CASSQDRVNSPLHF. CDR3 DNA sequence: TGCGCCAGCAGCCAAGATCGGGTCAATTCACCCCTCCACTTT.

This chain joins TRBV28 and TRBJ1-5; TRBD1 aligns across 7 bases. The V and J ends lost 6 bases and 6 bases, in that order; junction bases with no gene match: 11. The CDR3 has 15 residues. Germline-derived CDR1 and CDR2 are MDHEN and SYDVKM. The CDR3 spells CASSRTGERIQPQHF. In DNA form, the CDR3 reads TGTGCCAGCAGCCGCACAGGGGAAAGAATTCAGCCCCAGCATTTT.

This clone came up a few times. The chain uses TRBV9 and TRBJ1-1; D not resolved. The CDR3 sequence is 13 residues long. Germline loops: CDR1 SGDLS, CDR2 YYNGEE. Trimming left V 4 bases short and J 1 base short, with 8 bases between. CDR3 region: CASSRGSNTEAFF. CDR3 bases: TGTGCCAGCAGCCGTGGGTCGAACACTGAAGCTTTCTTT.

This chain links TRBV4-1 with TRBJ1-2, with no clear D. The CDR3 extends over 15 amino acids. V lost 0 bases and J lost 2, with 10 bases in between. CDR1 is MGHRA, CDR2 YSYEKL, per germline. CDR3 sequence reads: CASSQDSEENYGYTF. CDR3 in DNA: TGCGCCAGCAGCCAAGATTCAGAGGAAAACTATGGCTACACCTTC.

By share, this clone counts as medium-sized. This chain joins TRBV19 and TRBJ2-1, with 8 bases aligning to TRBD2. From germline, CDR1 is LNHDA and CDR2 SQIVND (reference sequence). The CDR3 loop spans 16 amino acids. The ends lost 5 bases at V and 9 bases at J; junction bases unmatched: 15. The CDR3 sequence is CASSLTGTSGLGEQFF. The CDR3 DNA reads TGTGCCAGTAGTCTTACCGGGACTAGTGGTTTGGGTGAGCAGTTCTTC.

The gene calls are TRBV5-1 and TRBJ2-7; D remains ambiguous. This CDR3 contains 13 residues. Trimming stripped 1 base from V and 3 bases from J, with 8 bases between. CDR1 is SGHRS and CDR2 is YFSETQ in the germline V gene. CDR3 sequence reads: CASSLKSHYEQYF. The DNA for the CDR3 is TGCGCCAGCAGCTTGAAGTCCCACTACGAGCAGTACTTC.

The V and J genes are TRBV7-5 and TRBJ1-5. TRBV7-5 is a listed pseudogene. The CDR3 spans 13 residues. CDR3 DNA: TGTGCCCAAGAAAGCGGGGGGCTTCAGCCCCAGCATTTT. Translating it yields CAQESGGLQPQHF.

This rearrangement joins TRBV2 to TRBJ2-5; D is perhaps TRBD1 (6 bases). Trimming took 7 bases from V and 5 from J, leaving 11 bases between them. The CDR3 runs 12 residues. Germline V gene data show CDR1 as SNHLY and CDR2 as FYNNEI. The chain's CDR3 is CASNRVGETQYF. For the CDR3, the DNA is TGTGCCAGCAACAGGGTCGGGGAGACCCAGTACTTC.

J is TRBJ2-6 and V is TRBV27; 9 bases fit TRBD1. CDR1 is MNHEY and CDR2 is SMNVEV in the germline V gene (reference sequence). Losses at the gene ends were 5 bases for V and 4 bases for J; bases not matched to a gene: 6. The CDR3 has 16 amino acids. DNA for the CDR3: TGTGCCAGCAGTGAGACAGGGGGGTCCGGGGCCAACGTCCTGACTTTC. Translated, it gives CASSETGGSGANVLTF.

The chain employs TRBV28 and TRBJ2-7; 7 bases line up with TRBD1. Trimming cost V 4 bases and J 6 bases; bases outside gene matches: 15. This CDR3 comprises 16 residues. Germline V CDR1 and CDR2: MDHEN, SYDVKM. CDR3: CASSSTGFGIGVEQYF. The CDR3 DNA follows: TGTGCCAGCAGTTCGACAGGGTTCGGGATCGGGGTCGAGCAGTACTTC.

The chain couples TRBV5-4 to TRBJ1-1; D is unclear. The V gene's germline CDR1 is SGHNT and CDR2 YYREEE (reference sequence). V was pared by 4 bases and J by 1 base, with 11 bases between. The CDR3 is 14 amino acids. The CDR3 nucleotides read TGTGCCAGCAGCCGCGGACTGACGAACACTGAAGCTTTCTTT. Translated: CASSRGLTNTEAFF.

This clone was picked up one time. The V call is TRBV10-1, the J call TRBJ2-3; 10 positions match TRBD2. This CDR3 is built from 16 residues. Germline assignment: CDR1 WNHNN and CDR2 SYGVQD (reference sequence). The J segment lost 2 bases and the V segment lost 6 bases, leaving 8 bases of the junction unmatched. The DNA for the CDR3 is TGCGCCAGCAGCGAAATTAGCGGGGGGTACACAGATACGCAGTATTTT. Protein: CASSEISGGYTDTQYF.

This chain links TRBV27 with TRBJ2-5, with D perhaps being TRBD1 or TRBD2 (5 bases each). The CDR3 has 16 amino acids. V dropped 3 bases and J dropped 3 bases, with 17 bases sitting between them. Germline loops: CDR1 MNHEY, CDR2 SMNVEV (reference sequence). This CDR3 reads CASSFQGPTAKETQYF. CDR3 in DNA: TGTGCCAGCAGTTTCCAGGGACCGACGGCCAAAGAGACCCAGTACTTC.

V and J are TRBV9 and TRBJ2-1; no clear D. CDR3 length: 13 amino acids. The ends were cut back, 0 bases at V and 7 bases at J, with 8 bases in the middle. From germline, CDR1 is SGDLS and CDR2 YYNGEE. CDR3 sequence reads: CASSVAVGNEQFF. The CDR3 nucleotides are TGTGCCAGCAGCGTAGCCGTAGGTAATGAGCAGTTCTTC. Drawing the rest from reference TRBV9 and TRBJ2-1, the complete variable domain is DSGVTQTPKHLITATGQRVTLRCSPRSGDLSVYWYQQSLDQGLQFLIQYYNGEERAKGNILERFSAQQFPDLHSELNLSSLELGDSALYFCASSVAVGNEQFFGPGTRLTVL.

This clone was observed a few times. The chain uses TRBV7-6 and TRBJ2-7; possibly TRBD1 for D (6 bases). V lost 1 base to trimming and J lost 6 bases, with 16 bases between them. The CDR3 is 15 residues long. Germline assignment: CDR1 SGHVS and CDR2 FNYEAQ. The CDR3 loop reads CASSLDGGRITEQYF. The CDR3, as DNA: TGTGCCAGCAGCTTAGATGGGGGCAGAATAACCGAGCAGTACTTC. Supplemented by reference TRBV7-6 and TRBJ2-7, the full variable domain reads GAGVSQSPRYKVTKRGQDVALRCDPISGHVSLYWYRQALGQGPEFLTYFNYEAQQDKSGLPNDRFSAERPEGSISTLTIQRTEQRDSAMYRCASSLDGGRITEQYFGPGTRLTVT.

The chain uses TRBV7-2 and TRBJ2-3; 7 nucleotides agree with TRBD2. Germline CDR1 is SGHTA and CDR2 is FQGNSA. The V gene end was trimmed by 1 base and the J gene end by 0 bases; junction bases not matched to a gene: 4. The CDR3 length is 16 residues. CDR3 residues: CASSLVAGLSTDTQYF. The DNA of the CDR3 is TGTGCCAGCAGCTTAGTAGCGGGCCTTAGCACAGATACGCAGTATTTT.

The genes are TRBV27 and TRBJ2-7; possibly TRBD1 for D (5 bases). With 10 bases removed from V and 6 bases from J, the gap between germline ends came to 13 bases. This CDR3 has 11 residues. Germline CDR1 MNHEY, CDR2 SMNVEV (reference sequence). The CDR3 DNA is TGTGCCATCCTCCAGGGTGGCGAGCAGTACTTC. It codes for CAILQGGEQYF.

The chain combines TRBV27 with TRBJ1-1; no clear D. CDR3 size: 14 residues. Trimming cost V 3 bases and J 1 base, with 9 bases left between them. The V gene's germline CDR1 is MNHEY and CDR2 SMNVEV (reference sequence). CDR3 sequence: CASSFGVTNTEAFF. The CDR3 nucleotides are TGTGCCAGCAGTTTTGGGGTTACGAACACTGAAGCTTTCTTT.

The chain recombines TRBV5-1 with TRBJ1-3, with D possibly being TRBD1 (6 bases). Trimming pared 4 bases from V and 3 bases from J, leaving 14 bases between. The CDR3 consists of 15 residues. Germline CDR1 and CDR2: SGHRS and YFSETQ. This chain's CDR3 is CASSNWGGSGNTIYF. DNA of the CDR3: TGCGCCAGCAGCAACTGGGGGGGCAGTGGAAACACCATATATTTT.

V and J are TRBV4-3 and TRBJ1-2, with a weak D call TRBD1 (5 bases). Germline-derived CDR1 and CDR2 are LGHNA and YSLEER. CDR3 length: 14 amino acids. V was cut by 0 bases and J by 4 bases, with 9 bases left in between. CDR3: CASSQDRGGYGYTF. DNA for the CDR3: TGCGCCAGCAGCCAAGATCGGGGGGGCTATGGCTACACCTTC.

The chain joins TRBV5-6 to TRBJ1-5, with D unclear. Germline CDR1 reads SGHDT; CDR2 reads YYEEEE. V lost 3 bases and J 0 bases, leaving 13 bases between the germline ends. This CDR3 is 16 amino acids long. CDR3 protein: CASSYGSGDSNQPQHF. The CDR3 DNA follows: TGTGCCAGCAGCTATGGTTCAGGCGATAGCAATCAGCCCCAGCATTTT.